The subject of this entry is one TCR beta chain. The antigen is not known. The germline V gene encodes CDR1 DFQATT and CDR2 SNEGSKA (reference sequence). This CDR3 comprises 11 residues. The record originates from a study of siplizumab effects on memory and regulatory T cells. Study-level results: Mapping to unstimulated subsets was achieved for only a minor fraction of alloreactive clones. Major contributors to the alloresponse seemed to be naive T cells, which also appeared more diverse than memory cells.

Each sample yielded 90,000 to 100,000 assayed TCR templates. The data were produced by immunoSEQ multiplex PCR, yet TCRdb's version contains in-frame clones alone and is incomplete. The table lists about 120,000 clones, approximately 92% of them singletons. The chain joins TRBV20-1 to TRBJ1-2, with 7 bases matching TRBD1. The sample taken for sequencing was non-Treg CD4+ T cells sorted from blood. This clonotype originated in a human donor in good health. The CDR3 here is CGGQPLYGYTF. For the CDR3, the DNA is TGCGGGGGACAGCCGTTATATGGCTACACCTTC.